Below, 18 T cell receptor beta chains from the same sample are listed, as sequenced in a study of regulatory T cells in long-lasting Graves disease. Noted time point: persistent/refractory GD, antithyroid drugs over 5 years with positive TRAb. TCR sequences were obtained from RNA taken from PBMCs. CDR3-region Arm-PCR and iRepertoire HTBI primers produced the TCR beta libraries. TCRdb processed the multiplex PCR reads anew with MiXCR; each CDR3 protein has one entry. The sample shows around 460,000 distinct CDR3 sequences, approximately 22% of them seen only once. The sequencing used peripheral blood mononuclear cells (PBMCs), collected when the disease was refractory, from a patient treated with antithyroid drugs. The receptors come from a female donor with Graves disease.

The chain is built from TRBV4-1 and TRBJ1-4; D is ambiguous. Germline V gene data show CDR1 as MGHRA and CDR2 as YSYEKL. V was pared by 4 bases and J by 7 bases, with 10 bases between. CDR3 length: 13 residues. The CDR3 sequence is CASSLTMGEKLFF. Written as DNA, the CDR3 is TGCGCCAGCAGCCTGACGATGGGTGAAAAACTGTTTTTT.

There are many counts of this clonotype. The J gene is TRBJ1-1, the V gene TRBV7-2; no clear D. Germline V gene lookup returns CDR1 SGHTA and CDR2 FQGNSA. The CDR3 spans 14 residues. V dropped 6 bases and J dropped 0 bases, with 11 bases sitting between them. CDR3 DNA sequence: TGTGCCAGCAGTACTCGGGGTATGAACACTGAAGCTTTCTTT. Translated, it gives CASSTRGMNTEAFF.

For this clonotype: A read error is possible here, since a much larger clone lies one base away. This rearrangement joins TRBV11-2 to TRBJ1-2; D is undetermined. The germline gives CDR1 SGHAT, CDR2 FQNNGV. The CDR3 is 12 residues long. The CDR3 is CAGSLGLAGYTF. The CDR3 bases are TGTGCCGGCAGCTTGGGCCTTGCGGGCTACACCTTC.

The rearrangement joins TRBV19 to TRBJ2-3, with 7 positions matching TRBD2. This CDR3 has 14 residues. The V segment lost 5 bases and the J segment 6 bases; nucleotides outside the gene matches: 8. CDR1 and CDR2 from the germline V gene are LNHDA and SQIVND (reference sequence). For the CDR3, the DNA is TGTGCCAGTAGTCAACAGCGGGGCAGCGATACGCAGTATTTT. Protein product: CASSQQRGSDTQYF.

The V gene is TRBV27, the J gene TRBJ2-7; TRBD2 agrees at 11 bases. V gave up 7 bases and J gave up 6 bases; unmatched junction bases: 8. The CDR3 loop spans 14 amino acids. Germline V gene sequence: CDR1 MNHEY, CDR2 SMNVEV (reference sequence). CDR3 bases: TGTGCCAGCACCTTACTAGCGGGGGTGGGCGAGCAGTACTTC. Translated, it gives CASTLLAGVGEQYF.

This clonotype was detected once. V gene TRBV6-1 combines with J gene TRBJ2-1, with 8 bases matching TRBD1. V shed 6 bases, J shed 6 bases, and the junction held 19 bases outside the gene matches. Germline CDR1 and CDR2: MNHNS and SASEGT. This CDR3 comprises 18 residues. The DNA for the CDR3 is TGTGCCAGCAGCCGTAGACATCGGGGAGACAGGGGAGGCAATGAGCAGTTCTTC. Residues: CASSRRHRGDRGGNEQFF.

The CDR3 DNA reads as TGTGCCAGCAGTGATCCCGGGGGAGAGAGCACAGATACGCAGTATTTT. Amino acid sequence: CASSDPGGESTDTQYF. The rearrangement uses TRBV2 and TRBJ2-3; TRBD2 is a possible D gene (6 bases). The V end was cut by 3 bases, the J end by 0 bases, with 13 bases between. The CDR3 consists of 16 residues. The germline gives CDR1 SNHLY, CDR2 FYNNEI.

Concerning this clonotype: The junction shows a germline mismatch at one end, possibly a read error. The chain combines TRBV6-5 with TRBJ1-1, with D perhaps TRBD1 (5 bases). Germline V lookup: CDR1 MNHEY, CDR2 SVGAGI. The CDR3 extends over 16 amino acids. This CDR3 is CASSYSKGRGNTEAFF. CDR3 nucleotide sequence: TGTGCCAGCAGTTACTCCAAGGGGCGGGGGAACACTGAGGCTTTCTTT.

The table lists this clonotype with many counts. The rearrangement uses TRBV7-6 and TRBJ2-6, with D uncertain. Germline V gene sequence: CDR1 SGHVS, CDR2 FNYEAQ. V was pared by 2 bases and J by 4 bases, with 12 bases between. The CDR3 sequence is 16 residues long. CDR3 bases: TGTGCCAGCAGCTTACGTGGGTTATACGGGGCCAACGTCCTGACTTTC. It specifies CASSLRGLYGANVLTF.

The DNA of the CDR3 is TGCAGTGCTCATCCGGGACTAGCTGTGGACGAGCAGTACTTC. Its translation is CSAHPGLAVDEQYF. This chain uses TRBV20-1 with TRBJ2-7; TRBD2 aligns across 9 bases. V trimming: 5 bases; J trimming: 5 bases; junction bases outside the gene matches: 10. This CDR3 comprises 14 residues. CDR1 DFQATT and CDR2 SNEGSKA come from the germline V gene (reference sequence).

In its sample, this clonotype was seen a few times. The rearrangement joins TRBV7-3 to TRBJ1-6; TRBD1 aligns across 7 bases. V lost 2 bases, J lost 7 bases, and 5 bases stayed unmatched. The CDR3 spans 15 residues. The V gene's germline CDR1 is SGHTA and CDR2 FQGTGA. The CDR3 DNA sequence: TGTGCCAGCAGCTTACAGACAGGGTGGAATTCACCCCTCCACTTT. Amino acids: CASSLQTGWNSPLHF.

In the case of this clonotype: A much larger clone differs by one base, so this may be a read error. The chain recombines TRBV2 with TRBJ1-2; D unresolved. Looked up from germline, CDR1 is SNHLY and CDR2 is FYNNEI. Trimming stripped 4 bases from V and 6 bases from J, with 12 bases between. CDR3 length: 13 residues. CDR3 region: CASSVVTGNGYTF. The CDR3 bases are TGTGCCAGCAGTGTGGTGACGGGGAATGGCTACACCTTC.

The chain uses TRBV20-1 and TRBJ1-6; D is ambiguous. The length of the CDR3 is 14 residues. The germline V gene has CDR1 DFQATT and CDR2 SNEGSKA (reference sequence). With 5 bases removed from V and 8 bases from J, the gap between germline ends came to 16 bases. The CDR3 DNA reads as TGCAGTGCTGTAAGTCCCTTGGTGGATTCACCCCTCCACTTT. This codes for CSAVSPLVDSPLHF.

A few counts support this clonotype. CDR3 bases: TGTGCCAGCAGTGCCGGCGGACACAGCTCCTACGAGCAGTACTTC. Amino acids: CASSAGGHSSYEQYF. This sequence joins TRBV28 and TRBJ2-7; possible D gene TRBD1, 5 bases. Germline CDR1 reads MDHEN; CDR2 reads SYDVKM. Trimming left V 5 bases short and J 0 bases short, with 14 bases between. The length of the CDR3 is 15 residues.

This clonotype was seen ten or more times. The chain combines TRBV7-2 with TRBJ2-7, with D tentatively TRBD2 (6 bases). This CDR3 is built from 17 residues. With 2 bases removed from V and 4 bases from J, the gap between germline ends came to 21 bases. The germline gives CDR1 SGHTA, CDR2 FQGNSA. The CDR3 bases are TGTGCCAGCAGCTTACTTTCCGTCTTCCGGGAGAGGTACGAGCAGTACTTC. Translating gives CASSLLSVFRERYEQYF.

This clonotype was found a few times. The chain links TRBV4-1 to TRBJ1-1; perhaps TRBD1 as D (5 bases). Germline V CDR1 and CDR2: MGHRA, YSYEKL. V lost 3 bases and J 5 bases, leaving 13 bases between the germline ends. The length of the CDR3 is 14 residues. The CDR3: CASSQPGGSTEAFF. CDR3 nucleotide sequence: TGCGCCAGCAGCCAGCCTGGGGGGAGTACTGAAGCTTTCTTT.

The chain combines TRBV18 with TRBJ2-7; D remains unclear. V lost 5 bases, J lost 4 bases, and 6 bases lay in between. This CDR3 region has 11 residues. Germline V gene sequence: CDR1 KGHSH, CDR2 LQKENI. The CDR3 bases are TGTGCCAGCTCAGATAAGTACGAGCAGTACTTC. Protein product: CASSDKYEQYF.

This clonotype was observed many times. This chain links TRBV24-1 with TRBJ1-2; D is possibly TRBD1 (6 bases). This CDR3 has 14 amino acids. Deletions cut 1 base from V and 8 bases from J, with 13 bases between. Looked up from germline, CDR1 is KGHDR and CDR2 is SFDVKD. This CDR3 is CATSDFAGAGGYTF. For the CDR3, the DNA is TGTGCCACCAGTGATTTCGCAGGGGCTGGGGGCTACACCTTC.